Listed below are T cell receptor beta chains from one sample, sequenced in a study of OX40 agonist ivuxolimab in advanced cancers. Repertoires were generated with immunoSEQ multiplex PCR, while TCRdb's copy carries only in-frame clones and drops some. The sample records 60,000 to 70,000 clones, about four fifths being singletons. This material consisted of CD4+ or CD8+ T cells sorted from blood, taken in a trial of the OX40 agonist ivuxolimab. These receptors were obtained from an adult with an advanced solid tumor such as melanoma, head and neck, liver or kidney cancer. The CDR3 runs from the conserved cysteine through the conserved F or W. A D gene is named only where the DNA matches it firmly. Size tells how often a clone was seen (once, few, many) or the class of an expanded clone, and some rows leave it out.

J gene	V gene	clone size	D gene	CDR3 DNA	CDR3 protein
TRBJ2-6	TRBV7-2	NA	NA	TGTGCCAGCAGCCCGACCAGGTCCGGGGCCAACGTCCTGACTTTC	CASSPTRSGANVLTF
TRBJ2-7	TRBV7-2	once	NA	TGTGCCAGCAGTCGGACAACTTACGAGCAGTACTTC	CASSRTTYEQYF
TRBJ2-5	TRBV6-6	NA	NA	TGTGCCAGCAGGAGGACGTCAGAGACCCAGTACTTC	CASRRTSETQYF
TRBJ2-3	TRBV13	NA	NA	TGTGCCAGCTGCCGGCGGGTCCGAGGGACAGATACGCAGTATTTT	CASCRRVRGTDTQYF
TRBJ2-7	TRBV11-2	NA	NA	TGTGCCAGCAGCATCCGGTTTGACAAGGGCGAGCAGTACTTC	CASSIRFDKGEQYF
TRBJ2-7	TRBV28	NA	NA	TGTGCCAGCATCGGGCCCCACTACGAGCAGTACTTC	CASIGPHYEQYF
TRBJ2-2	TRBV5-1	NA	TRBD1	TGCGCCAGCAGCTTCGGACAGGGGGCAGGAGGGGAGCTGTTTTTT	CASSFGQGAGGELFF
TRBJ2-7	TRBV2	NA	TRBD1	TGTGCCAGCAGCCTCGGGACAGGGGCCTACGAGCAGTACTTC	CASSLGTGAYEQYF
TRBJ1-3	TRBV6-1	NA	TRBD1	TGTGCCAGCAGTGAAAAACCGGGACAGACTACCTCTGGAAACACCATATATTTT	CASSEKPGQTTSGNTIYF
TRBJ2-5	TRBV6-6	few	NA	TGTGCCAGCAGTTACGAGGGGACCCCAAAAACGACCCAGTACTTC	CASSYEGTPKTTQYF
TRBJ2-7	TRBV28	few	TRBD1	TGTGCCAGCAGTTTGGGGACAGGGGATTCCTACGAGCAGTACTTC	CASSLGTGDSYEQYF
TRBJ1-1	TRBV7-2	NA	NA	TGTGCCAGCACCCTATGGGGAGACCCCTCTACTGAAGCTTTCTTT	CASTLWGDPSTEAFF
TRBJ1-3	TRBV5-5	NA	NA	TGTGCCAGCGGAAAGGACAGTAACTCTGGAAACACCATATATTTT	CASGKDSNSGNTIYF
TRBJ2-2	TRBV5-1	few	TRBD2	TGCGCCAGCAGCACACGGGTGGGACTAGCGGGAATCGGGGAGCTGTTTTTT	CASSTRVGLAGIGELFF
TRBJ2-1	TRBV10-3	NA	NA	TGTGCCATCAGTGGGGACAATGAGCAGTTCTTC	CAISGDNEQFF
TRBJ1-1	TRBV5-5	medium-sized	NA	TGTGCCAGCAGCGGACCCGGCCTTGAAGCTTTCTTT	CASSGPGLEAFF
TRBJ2-7	TRBV29-1	NA	NA	TGCAGCGCGACGTACGGGAGTTACGAGCAGTACTTC	CSATYGSYEQYF
TRBJ2-2	TRBV7-9	NA	NA	TGTGCCAGCAGCTTAGCAACCGGGGAGCTGTTTTTT	CASSLATGELFF
TRBJ2-6	TRBV7-2	NA	NA	TGTGCCAGCAGCTTACACCGCTCTGGGGCCAACGTCCTGACTTTC	CASSLHRSGANVLTF
TRBJ1-2	TRBV19	NA	TRBD1	TGTGCCAGTAGGGACAGGGATACCGCTCACTATGGCTACACCTTC	CASRDRDTAHYGYTF
TRBJ1-2	TRBV7-4	NA	TRBD1	TGTGCCAGCAGCCAAGGGACAGGGAACTATGGCTACACCTTC	CASSQGTGNYGYTF
TRBJ1-5	TRBV18	NA	NA	TGTGCCAGCTCGAGCGACAGTGGCGATCAGCCCCAGCATTTT	CASSSDSGDQPQHF
TRBJ2-5	TRBV4-1	NA	NA	TGCGCCAGCAGCCGGTCCGACAGTACCCTAGAGACCCAGTACTTC	CASSRSDSTLETQYF
TRBJ2-1	TRBV7-2	NA	NA	TGTGCCAGCAGCTCCGGGGCCGGGACCTACAATGAGCAGTTCTTC	CASSSGAGTYNEQFF
TRBJ1-3	TRBV28	NA	NA	TGTGCCAGCAGTCTTAGAACCTCTGGAAACACCATATATTTT	CASSLRTSGNTIYF
TRBJ2-6	TRBV2	few	NA	TGTGCCAGCGCCCAGGGTTTCTCTGGGGCCAACGTCCTGACTTTC	CASAQGFSGANVLTF
TRBJ1-4	TRBV4-3	NA	TRBD1	TGCGCCAGCAGCCAGGTCACAGGGGCTTCAATTGAAAAACTGTTTTTT	CASSQVTGASIEKLFF
TRBJ2-3	TRBV7-9	NA	TRBD1	TGTGCCAGCAGCTTAGTATGGCTGGACAGGAGCACAGATACGCAGTATTTT	CASSLVWLDRSTDTQYF
TRBJ2-1	TRBV27	NA	NA	TGTGCCAGCAGTCACGGACAGAGCTCCTACAATGAGCAGTTCTTC	CASSHGQSSYNEQFF
TRBJ1-6	TRBV25-1	NA	TRBD1	TGTGCCAGCCGGGGGGACAGGGGCCGGAATTCACCCCTCCACTTT	CASRGDRGRNSPLHF
TRBJ1-1	TRBV2	NA	NA	TGTGCCAGCACCACAGATGTGAGGACTGAAGCTTTCTTT	CASTTDVRTEAFF
TRBJ1-2	TRBV4-3	few	NA	TGCGCCAGCAGCCCGGGGTTGGGGGACCACTATGGCTACACCTTC	CASSPGLGDHYGYTF
TRBJ2-5	TRBV4-1	few	NA	TGCGCCAGCAGCCAAGTCGGGGAGATGGTGGAGACCCAGTACTTC	CASSQVGEMVETQYF
TRBJ1-2	TRBV5-4	NA	NA	TGTGCCAGCAGCTTAGCCTCCTCCTATGGCTACACCTTC	CASSLASSYGYTF
TRBJ2-1	TRBV15	NA	NA	TGTGCCACCAGCATTGGTGGCTACAATGAGCAGTTCTTC	CATSIGGYNEQFF
TRBJ2-3	TRBV6-5	NA	NA	TGTGCCAGCCGGTTTGGGCAGTACACAGATACGCAGTATTTT	CASRFGQYTDTQYF
TRBJ2-7	TRBV7-8	once	NA	TGTGCCAGCAGCTCCGACCGCCAGATCTCCTACGAGCAGTACTTC	CASSSDRQISYEQYF